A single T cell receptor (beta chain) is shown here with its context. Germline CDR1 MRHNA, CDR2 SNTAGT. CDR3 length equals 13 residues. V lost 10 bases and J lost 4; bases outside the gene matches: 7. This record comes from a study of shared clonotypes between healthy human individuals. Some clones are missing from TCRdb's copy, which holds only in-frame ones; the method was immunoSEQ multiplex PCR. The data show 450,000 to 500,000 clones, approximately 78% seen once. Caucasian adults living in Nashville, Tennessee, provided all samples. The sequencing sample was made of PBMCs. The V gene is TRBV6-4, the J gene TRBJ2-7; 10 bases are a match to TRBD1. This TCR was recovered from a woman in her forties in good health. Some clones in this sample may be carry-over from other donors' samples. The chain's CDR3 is CATTTGGEYEQYF. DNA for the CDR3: TGTGCCACCACGACAGGGGGCGAGTACGAGCAGTACTTC.